What follows are 28 T cell receptor beta chains derived from one specimen sequenced in a study of blood T cell repertoires in COVID-19 (dated by TCRdb to about 2020). Libraries were built with the immunoSEQ multiplex PCR assay. The table comes from immuneACCESS by way of TCRdb, which keeps in-frame sequences with V and J called. Part of the clones is missing from these tables; in studies checked, under half for an unresolved V gene and the rest for unknown reasons. Recorded for this sample are roughly 200,000 clones; less than 85% of them occurred a single time. Clones ranked in the top ten supply approximately 8% of the sample. Sequenced material: peripheral blood. The receptors come from a woman aged 80 or over with COVID-19, enrolled during active disease.

The chain joins TRBV7-9 to TRBJ2-1, with unresolved D. Germline-derived CDR1 and CDR2 are SEHNR and FQNEAQ (reference sequence). Trimming removed 6 bases at V and 0 bases at J, with 15 bases between. This CDR3 has 16 amino acids. CDR3 coding DNA: TGTGCCAGCAGTCCTAAGGCGGTACTCTCCTACAATGAGCAGTTCTTC. It encodes CASSPKAVLSYNEQFF.

The chain combines TRBV3-1 (or the pseudogene TRBV3-2) with TRBJ2-5; 7 nucleotides agree with TRBD1. The CDR3 totals 15 residues. Germline values: CDR1 LGHDT, CDR2 YNNKEL (reference sequence). V dropped 4 bases and J dropped 5; count of bases not matched to a gene: 10. CDR3 DNA: TGTGCCAGCAGCCGGAGACAGGGCTGGGGGGAGACCCAGTACTTC. Residues: CASSRRQGWGETQYF.

The chain carries TRBV6-5 and TRBJ1-3; D unresolved. The CDR3 contains 13 residues. The germline V gene has CDR1 MNHEY and CDR2 SVGAGI. Trimming removed 6 bases at V and 2 bases at J, with 8 bases between. CDR3 bases: TGTGCCAGCAGGAATAGCGCTGGAAACACCATATATTTT. The encoded protein is CASRNSAGNTIYF.

The genes are TRBV5-1 and TRBJ2-7; 10 bases map to TRBD2. This CDR3 spans 15 amino acids. V dropped 3 bases and J dropped 5; count of bases not matched to a gene: 8. From germline, CDR1 is SGHRS and CDR2 YFSETQ. The CDR3 loop reads CASSYTSSGSDEQYF. Written as DNA, the CDR3 is TGCGCCAGCAGCTACACTTCTAGCGGGAGCGACGAGCAGTACTTC. The variable domain in full, with the rest retrieved from reference TRBV5-1 and TRBJ2-7, is KAGVTQTPRYLIKTRGQQVTLSCSPISGHRSVSWYQQTPGQGLQFLFEYFSETQRNKGNFPGRFSGRQFSNSRSEMNVSTLELGDSALYLCASSYTSSGSDEQYFGPGTRLTVT.

In this sample, this clone turned up a few times. DNA of the CDR3: TGTGCCAGCAGACGAACAGGGGTGGGCACCGGGGAGCTGTTTTTT. Protein product: CASRRTGVGTGELFF. The chain joins TRBV27 to TRBJ2-2; 7 bases map to TRBD1. Germline loops: CDR1 MNHEY, CDR2 SMNVEV (reference sequence). This CDR3 comprises 15 residues. Losses at the gene ends were 6 bases for V and 4 bases for J; bases not matched to a gene: 8.

The rearrangement joins TRBV7-8 to TRBJ1-2; D gene uncertain. V was trimmed by 2 bases and J by 7 bases, leaving 11 bases between them. The CDR3 length is 13 residues. From germline, CDR1 is SGHVS and CDR2 FQNEAQ. The CDR3 sequence is CASSLLGRGGYTF. CDR3 coding DNA: TGTGCCAGCAGCTTATTGGGGAGAGGTGGCTACACCTTC.

The genes are TRBV19 and TRBJ2-7, with 8 bases matching TRBD2. With V trimmed by 4 bases and J by 6 bases, 11 bases remained unmatched. This CDR3 is built from 15 residues. Germline values: CDR1 LNHDA, CDR2 SQIVND (reference sequence). CDR3 amino acids: CASSSLSTSDPEQYF. The CDR3 DNA sequence: TGTGCCAGTAGTAGCCTGTCGACTAGCGACCCCGAGCAGTACTTC.

The chain joins TRBV19 to TRBJ1-1, with D maybe TRBD1 (5 bases). The CDR3 extends over 13 amino acids. The V end was cut by 7 bases, the J end by 1 base, with 10 bases between. Germline loops: CDR1 LNHDA, CDR2 SQIVND (reference sequence). CDR3 sequence (DNA): TGTGCCAGTATCGGGCAGGGGAACACTGAAGCTTTCTTT. Amino acid sequence: CASIGQGNTEAFF.

The V and J genes are TRBV5-1 and TRBJ2-5, with 8 bases matching TRBD1. V was clipped by 3 bases and J by 5 bases; unmatched bases: 12. Germline values: CDR1 SGHRS, CDR2 YFSETQ. The CDR3 totals 16 residues. In DNA form, the CDR3 reads TGCGCCAGCAGCTCGGGGGCAGGGGGCGCAGGGGAGACCCAGTACTTC. Protein: CASSSGAGGAGETQYF.

This clone was found a few times. V and J are TRBV2 and TRBJ2-5, with D possibly TRBD2 on 5 matching bases. Deletions cut 8 bases from V and 5 bases from J, with 15 bases between. The germline gives CDR1 SNHLY, CDR2 FYNNEI. The CDR3 sequence is 13 residues long. The CDR3, as DNA: TGTGCCAGCGGTCGTGGGAGTTGGGAGACCCAGTACTTC. Its translation is CASGRGSWETQYF.

The chain has TRBV2 and TRBJ1-2; D possibly corresponds to TRBD1 (5 bases). Trimming shortened V by 3 bases and J by 8 bases, and 16 bases separated the two germline ends. Germline V lookup: CDR1 SNHLY, CDR2 FYNNEI. This CDR3 region has 14 residues. CDR3 nucleotides: TGTGCCAGCAGTGACTCGACAGCCCAGGTCGGCTACACCTTC. Translated, it gives CASSDSTAQVGYTF.

With regard to this clone: This specimen includes other DNA sequences encoding the same CDR3. The V call is TRBV5-6, the J call TRBJ2-1; TRBD2 agrees at 11 bases. The CDR3 sequence is 15 residues long. J gave up 4 bases and V 4 bases, and 4 bases lay outside the gene matches. Looked up from germline, CDR1 is SGHDT and CDR2 is YYEEEE. CDR3 sequence: CASSPGLAAYNEQFF. CDR3 bases: TGTGCCAGCAGCCCGGGACTAGCGGCTTACAATGAGCAGTTCTTC.

This clone appeared once. V usage is TRBV6-5 and J usage is TRBJ2-3; 9 nucleotides align to TRBD1. From germline, CDR1 is MNHEY and CDR2 SVGAGI. CDR3 length: 14 amino acids. Trimming took 9 bases from V and 0 from J; bases not matched to a gene: 4. In nucleotides, the CDR3 is TGTGCCAGTTTAGGGACAGGGAGCACAGATACGCAGTATTTT. It yields the protein CASLGTGSTDTQYF.

The CDR3 DNA is TGTGCCAGCAGTTACTCTCTGACAGGGGAAGAGACCCAGTACTTC. Translated: CASSYSLTGEETQYF. The chain couples TRBV6-5 to TRBJ2-5; TRBD1 matches 8 bases. CDR1 and CDR2 from the germline V gene are MNHEY and SVGAGI. The CDR3 extends over 15 amino acids. Trimming at V came to 0 bases and at J to 3 bases, leaving 3 bases not matched to a gene.

The chain combines TRBV27 with TRBJ1-1; TRBD1 matches 8 bases. This CDR3 is built from 11 residues. V lost 10 bases, J lost 11 bases, and 9 bases stayed unmatched. From germline, CDR1 is MNHEY and CDR2 SMNVEV (reference sequence). The CDR3, as DNA: TGTGCCATACGGGACAGGTTAAAGGCTTTCTTT. Protein sequence: CAIRDRLKAFF.

The V and J genes are TRBV7-2 and TRBJ2-3; 10 bases fit TRBD2. The V segment lost 3 bases and the J segment 4 bases; nucleotides outside the gene matches: 4. The germline V gene encodes CDR1 SGHTA and CDR2 FQGNSA. The CDR3 covers 15 residues. The chain's CDR3 is CASSLGLARSDTQYF. CDR3 nucleotides: TGTGCCAGCAGCTTGGGACTAGCGAGATCAGATACGCAGTATTTT.

CDR3 DNA sequence: TGTGCCAGCAGAAGAGGAGGGGGAGGGAGCGGTGGCTACACCTTC. This translates into CASRRGGGGSGGYTF. V and J are TRBV25-1 and TRBJ1-2, with D perhaps matching TRBD1 (6 bases). Looked up from germline, CDR1 is MGHDK and CDR2 is SYGVNS. The CDR3 is made up of 15 amino acids. V was shortened by 6 bases and J by 7 bases, with 21 bases between the two germline ends.

The chain carries TRBV19 and TRBJ1-4; 7 nucleotides align to TRBD1. From germline, CDR1 is LNHDA and CDR2 SQIVND (reference sequence). Losses at the gene ends were 10 bases for V and 5 bases for J; bases not matched to a gene: 7. The length of the CDR3 is 13 residues. The CDR3 spells CATAGTVNEKLFF. In DNA, the CDR3 is TGTGCCACGGCCGGGACAGTGAATGAAAAACTGTTTTTT.

The rearrangement joins TRBV10-3 to TRBJ2-2; 9 nucleotides agree with TRBD2. The junction had 3 bases not matched to a gene; V was cut back by 6 bases and J by 4 bases. This CDR3 has 14 residues. From germline, CDR1 is ENHRY and CDR2 SYGVKD. CDR3 protein: CAIRAAGGTGELFF. CDR3 DNA: TGTGCCATCAGGGCAGCGGGGGGCACCGGGGAGCTGTTTTTT.

This chain links TRBV6-5 with TRBJ1-1, with 9 bases identical to TRBD1. Germline-derived CDR1 and CDR2 are MNHEY and SVGAGI. This CDR3 comprises 11 residues. Trimming cost V 6 bases and J 11 bases; bases outside gene matches: 4. In DNA form, the CDR3 reads TGTGCCAGCAGCTGGACAGGGGAGGCTTTCTTT. Protein sequence: CASSWTGEAFF.

The chain is built from TRBV5-4 and TRBJ1-2; 9 positions match TRBD1. Losses at the gene ends were 0 bases for V and 7 bases for J; bases not matched to a gene: 13. The CDR3 runs 17 residues. Germline lookup yields CDR1 SGHNT and CDR2 YYREEE (reference sequence). The chain's CDR3 is CASSLDGQGMGVSGYTF. CDR3 DNA sequence: TGTGCCAGCAGCTTGGATGGACAGGGGATGGGCGTGAGTGGCTACACCTTC. Based on the CDR3 plus reference TRBV5-4 and TRBJ1-2, the full variable domain is ETGVTQSPTHLIKTRGQQVTLRCSSQSGHNTVSWYQQALGQGPQFIFQYYREEENGRGNFPPRFSGLQFPNYSSELNVNALELDDSALYLCASSLDGQGMGVSGYTFGSGTRLTVV.

This rearrangement joins TRBV4-2 to TRBJ1-6; a weak D match, TRBD1 (6 bases). In germline, CDR1 is LGHNA, CDR2 YNFKEQ. The germline V and J ends were trimmed by 2 bases and 9 bases, with 17 bases remaining between them. This CDR3 spans 16 amino acids. Written as DNA, the CDR3 is TGTGCCAGCAGCCAAACACTACAGGGAGTTGGTTCACCCCTCCACTTT. Encoded protein: CASSQTLQGVGSPLHF.

The V call is TRBV6-5, the J call TRBJ1-5, with D uncertain. The CDR3 contains 13 residues. Trimming removed 2 bases at V and 3 bases at J, with 5 bases between. Germline assignment: CDR1 MNHEY and CDR2 SVGAGI. CDR3 nucleotide sequence: TGTGCCAGCAGTTACGCAGACAATCAGCCCCAGCATTTT. This codes for CASSYADNQPQHF.

This clone was observed once. This chain connects TRBV4-2 to TRBJ1-2, with a tentative D call TRBD1 (6 bases). Germline assignment: CDR1 LGHNA and CDR2 YNFKEQ. CDR3 length: 13 residues. Trimming cost V 5 bases and J 2 bases, with 9 bases left between them. CDR3 nucleotides: TGTGCCAGCAGCGAGGGGGAAAACTATGGCTACACCTTC. It yields the protein CASSEGENYGYTF.

The rearrangement uses TRBV3-1 (or the pseudogene TRBV3-2) and TRBJ1-1, with D hard to call. This CDR3 contains 14 residues. CDR1 and CDR2 (germline): LGHDT, YNNKEL (reference sequence). The ends were cut back, 0 bases at V and 1 base at J, with 6 bases in the middle. The CDR3 loop is CASSQEGWNTEAFF. As DNA, the CDR3 is TGTGCCAGCAGCCAAGAGGGCTGGAACACTGAAGCTTTCTTT.

V gene TRBV5-4 combines with J gene TRBJ2-7; TRBD2 matches 13 bases. CDR1 and CDR2 (germline): SGHNT, YYREEE (reference sequence). The CDR3 runs 19 residues. Trimming at V came to 4 bases and at J to 0 bases, leaving 13 bases not matched to a gene. CDR3 sequence: CASSPGATSGRKISYEQYF. CDR3 nucleotides: TGTGCCAGCAGCCCTGGAGCGACTAGCGGGAGGAAAATCTCCTACGAGCAGTACTTC.

V and J are TRBV3-1 (or the pseudogene TRBV3-2) and TRBJ1-4; no definite D call. Trimming left V 3 bases short and J 5 bases short, with 10 bases between. The germline CDR1 and CDR2 sequences are LGHDT and YNNKEL (reference sequence). This CDR3 is built from 14 residues. The CDR3 reads CASSHRRENEKLFF. As DNA, the CDR3 is TGTGCCAGCAGCCACCGTCGAGAGAATGAAAAACTGTTTTTT.

The rearrangement links TRBV27 to TRBJ1-4; possible D gene TRBD1, 6 bases. V shed 5 bases and J shed 5 bases, with 15 bases lying between them. The CDR3 covers 15 residues. CDR1 and CDR2 (germline): MNHEY, SMNVEV (reference sequence). As DNA, the CDR3 is TGTGCCAGCAGTCCTACACAGGGTGACAATGAAAAACTGTTTTTT. Translating gives CASSPTQGDNEKLFF.